This section outlines one T cell receptor beta chain sequence together with its context. The data were taken from a study of blood T cell repertoires in COVID-19. Study in general: PBMCs, B-cell-depleted T cells, or T cells provided the cDNA or gDNA that made up the material.

Clones were sequenced by immunoSEQ multiplex PCR, and TCRdb holds only the in-frame ones, with some missing. Of about 230,000 clones listed, about nine tenths are singletons. The TCR originated in a man over 45 with COVID-19, enrolled during active disease. Sequencing was carried out using peripheral blood.

DNA of the CDR3: TGTGCCAGCAGTTACGGTCAGGCCCAGCCCCAGCATTTT. This translates into CASSYGQAQPQHF. The rearrangement uses TRBV6-5 and TRBJ1-5; D call uncertain. CDR3 length equals 13 residues. Trimming pared 2 bases from V and 7 bases from J, leaving 9 bases between. Germline CDR1 MNHEY, CDR2 SVGAGI.